These T cell receptor beta chains were read from a single sample in a study of T-cell reconstitution after alpha-beta-depleted transplantation in children. TCRdb fed the PCR reads into MiXCR, producing one record per CDR3 protein. The repertoire holds 440,000 or so distinct CDR3 sequences, with under 13% as singletons. Sequences were derived from PBMCs from the stem cell graft donor, sampled from the stem cell graft. The receptor source for this set is a human donor who donated a stem cell graft to a child with acute myeloid leukemia. Both conserved end residues are part of each CDR3. A D gene is named only where the DNA matches it firmly. Size tells how often a clone was seen (once, few, many) or the class of an expanded clone, and some rows leave it out.

CDR3 protein: CSVDGPSGGPNEQFF; CDR3 DNA: TGCAGCGTTGATGGGCCTAGCGGGGGGCCCAATGAGCAGTTCTTC; V gene: TRBV29-1; J gene: TRBJ2-1; clone size: few; D gene: TRBD2
CDR3 protein: CASGGQGKVETQYF; CDR3 DNA: TGTGCCAGCGGGGGACAGGGGAAGGTGGAGACCCAGTACTTC; V gene: TRBV3-1; J gene: TRBJ2-5; clone size: .; D gene: TRBD1
CDR3 protein: CATSEGRVGQETQYF; CDR3 DNA: TGTGCCACCAGTGAGGGCAGGGTTGGCCAAGAGACCCAGTACTTC; V gene: TRBV24-1; J gene: TRBJ2-5; clone size: .; D gene: .
CDR3 protein: CASSPGQGARGQFF; CDR3 DNA: TGCGCCAGCAGCCCGGGACAGGGGGCGCGTGGGCAGTTCTTC; V gene: TRBV4-1; J gene: TRBJ2-1; clone size: .; D gene: TRBD1
CDR3 protein: CASSPLIDEQFF; CDR3 DNA: TGTGCCAGCAGTCCACTAATTGATGAGCAGTTCTTC; V gene: TRBV28; J gene: TRBJ2-1; clone size: many; D gene: .
CDR3 protein: CASTRTGVNTGELFF; CDR3 DNA: TGCGCCAGCACCAGGACAGGGGTGAACACCGGGGAGCTGTTTTTT; V gene: TRBV5-1; J gene: TRBJ2-2; clone size: many; D gene: TRBD1
CDR3 protein: CASSFFHYNEQFF; CDR3 DNA: TGTGCCAGCAGTTTCTTCCACTACAATGAGCAGTTCTTC; V gene: TRBV12-3/TRBV12-4; J gene: TRBJ2-1; clone size: few; D gene: .
CDR3 protein: CASSESVASGSLFF; CDR3 DNA: .; V gene: TRBV25-1; J gene: TRBJ2-1; clone size: few; D gene: .
CDR3 protein: CASSLSTGMYQETQYF; CDR3 DNA: TGTGCCAGCAGCCTATCAACCGGAATGTACCAAGAGACCCAGTACTTC; V gene: TRBV3-1; J gene: TRBJ2-5; clone size: few; D gene: .
CDR3 protein: CASSPWTDQETQYF; CDR3 DNA: TGTGCCAGCTCACCGTGGACAGACCAAGAGACCCAGTACTTC; V gene: TRBV18; J gene: TRBJ2-5; clone size: few; D gene: .
CDR3 protein: CSARGDTEAFF; CDR3 DNA: TGCAGTGCTAGGGGAGACACTGAAGCTTTCTTT; V gene: TRBV20-1; J gene: TRBJ1-1; clone size: many; D gene: .
CDR3 protein: CSAQTTSGRGRETQYF; CDR3 DNA: TGCAGTGCACAGACGACTAGCGGGAGAGGGCGGGAGACCCAGTACTTC; V gene: TRBV20-1; J gene: TRBJ2-5; clone size: few; D gene: TRBD2
CDR3 protein: CSALQGGARGYTF; CDR3 DNA: TGCAGTGCTCTCCAAGGGGGGGCTCGGGGCTACACCTTC; V gene: TRBV20-1; J gene: TRBJ1-2; clone size: .; D gene: .
CDR3 protein: CASSQRIQGRETQYF; CDR3 DNA: TGTGCCAGCAGCCAAAGGATCCAGGGGAGAGAGACCCAGTACTTC; V gene: TRBV14; J gene: TRBJ2-5; clone size: many; D gene: .
CDR3 protein: CASSTQPDSTDTQYF; CDR3 DNA: TGTGCCAGCAGCACCCAACCGGACAGCACAGATACGCAGTATTTT; V gene: TRBV12-3/TRBV12-4; J gene: TRBJ2-3; clone size: .; D gene: .
CDR3 protein: CASSPPAASTDTQYF; CDR3 DNA: TGTGCCAGCTCACCCCCGGCAGCCAGCACAGATACGCAGTATTTT; V gene: TRBV18; J gene: TRBJ2-3; clone size: .; D gene: .
CDR3 protein: CASGYWGGEQFF; CDR3 DNA: TGTGCCAGCGGCTACTGGGGTGGTGAGCAGTTCTTC; V gene: TRBV7-6; J gene: TRBJ2-1; clone size: .; D gene: .
CDR3 protein: CSVQERGVDTQYF; CDR3 DNA: TGCAGCGTCCAAGAGCGCGGGGTAGATACGCAGTATTTT; V gene: TRBV29-1; J gene: TRBJ2-3; clone size: .; D gene: .
CDR3 protein: CAISESDGVETQYF; CDR3 DNA: TGTGCCATCAGTGAGTCGGACGGAGTGGAGACCCAGTACTTC; V gene: TRBV10-3; J gene: TRBJ2-5; clone size: .; D gene: .
CDR3 protein: CASSQVAGRTDTQYF; CDR3 DNA: TGTGCCAGCAGCCAAGTCGCGGGGCGCACAGATACGCAGTATTTT; V gene: TRBV3-1; J gene: TRBJ2-3; clone size: few; D gene: .
CDR3 protein: CSVGTPWYTF; CDR3 DNA: TGCAGCGTTGGAACCCCGTGGTACACCTTC; V gene: TRBV29-1; J gene: TRBJ1-2; clone size: few; D gene: .
CDR3 protein: CAISEKTGTSGRLETQYF; CDR3 DNA: TGTGCCATCAGTGAAAAAACCGGGACTAGCGGGAGGTTAGAGACCCAGTACTTC; V gene: TRBV10-3; J gene: TRBJ2-5; clone size: many; D gene: TRBD2
CDR3 protein: CASRTGTGGGYGYTF; CDR3 DNA: TGTGCCAGCAGAACCGGGACAGGGGGCGGCTATGGCTACACCTTC; V gene: TRBV7-6; J gene: TRBJ1-2; clone size: few; D gene: TRBD1
CDR3 protein: CASSPGSMNTEAFF; CDR3 DNA: TGTGCCAGCAGCCCGGGCAGTATGAACACTGAAGCTTTCTTT; V gene: TRBV11-3; J gene: TRBJ1-1; clone size: many; D gene: .
CDR3 protein: CASSLSDRGTETQYF; CDR3 DNA: TGTGCCAGCAGTTTGTCGGACAGGGGAACAGAGACCCAGTACTTC; V gene: TRBV28; J gene: TRBJ2-5; clone size: few; D gene: TRBD1
CDR3 protein: CASSFSRGYNTDTQYF; CDR3 DNA: TGTGCCAGCAGCTTTTCGAGGGGCTACAACACAGATACGCAGTATTTT; V gene: TRBV11-2; J gene: TRBJ2-3; clone size: few; D gene: .
CDR3 protein: CASSSGLAGTQYF; CDR3 DNA: TGTGCCAGCAGCTCGGGACTAGCGGGTACGCAGTATTTT; V gene: TRBV7-9; J gene: TRBJ2-3; clone size: many; D gene: TRBD2
CDR3 protein: CASSITSGGNSYNEQFF; CDR3 DNA: TGTGCCAGTAGTATCACTAGCGGGGGGAACTCCTACAATGAGCAGTTCTTC; V gene: TRBV19; J gene: TRBJ2-1; clone size: .; D gene: TRBD2
CDR3 protein: CAISESAGANTGELFF; CDR3 DNA: TGTGCCATCAGTGAGTCGGCGGGGGCGAACACCGGGGAGCTGTTTTTT; V gene: TRBV10-3; J gene: TRBJ2-2; clone size: few; D gene: TRBD2
CDR3 protein: CASSWGPVNEQYF; CDR3 DNA: TGTGCTAGCAGCTGGGGGCCGGTGAACGAGCAGTACTTC; V gene: TRBV7-7; J gene: TRBJ2-7; clone size: many; D gene: .
CDR3 protein: CASSLGARLAVNEQFF; CDR3 DNA: TGCGCCAGCAGCTTGGGGGCTAGACTAGCCGTCAATGAGCAGTTCTTC; V gene: TRBV5-1; J gene: TRBJ2-1; clone size: .; D gene: TRBD2
CDR3 protein: CASSLTGSDYGYTF; CDR3 DNA: TGCGCCAGCAGCTTGACAGGGTCCGACTATGGCTACACCTTC; V gene: TRBV5-1; J gene: TRBJ1-2; clone size: .; D gene: .
CDR3 protein: CASSHVLVDEQFF; CDR3 DNA: TGTGCCAGCAGCCACGTCCTGGTCGATGAGCAGTTCTTC; V gene: TRBV6-6; J gene: TRBJ2-1; clone size: .; D gene: .
CDR3 protein: CSAEDRDSYNEQFF; CDR3 DNA: TGCAGTGCAGAAGACAGGGACTCCTACAATGAGCAGTTCTTC; V gene: TRBV20-1; J gene: TRBJ2-1; clone size: .; D gene: TRBD1
CDR3 protein: CSARVVTSGSQKTQYF; CDR3 DNA: TGCAGTGCTAGAGTAGTGACTAGCGGGAGTCAAAAGACCCAGTACTTC; V gene: TRBV20-1; J gene: TRBJ2-5; clone size: .; D gene: TRBD2
CDR3 protein: CASSSPLPQGIDTQYF; CDR3 DNA: TGTGCCAGCAGCTCACCCCTGCCCCAGGGGATAGATACGCAGTATTTT; V gene: TRBV7-2; J gene: TRBJ2-3; clone size: few; D gene: .
CDR3 protein: CSVEVSRVFGYEQYF; CDR3 DNA: TGCAGCGTTGAAGTGTCGAGGGTATTCGGCTACGAGCAGTACTTC; V gene: TRBV29-1; J gene: TRBJ2-7; clone size: .; D gene: .
CDR3 protein: CSAQPSGRNSNTQYF; CDR3 DNA: TGCAGTGCGCAACCTAGCGGGAGAAATTCCAATACGCAGTATTTT; V gene: TRBV20-1; J gene: TRBJ2-3; clone size: few; D gene: TRBD2
CDR3 protein: CATSRRVPSRKETQYF; CDR3 DNA: TGTGCCACCAGCAGGAGGGTACCGTCGAGGAAGGAGACCCAGTACTTC; V gene: TRBV15; J gene: TRBJ2-5; clone size: .; D gene: .
CDR3 protein: CASSVTDGNQPQHF; CDR3 DNA: TGTGCCAGCAGCGTAACAGACGGCAATCAGCCCCAGCATTTT; V gene: TRBV12-3/TRBV12-4; J gene: TRBJ1-5; clone size: few; D gene: .
CDR3 protein: CSARGTTHAEAFF; CDR3 DNA: TGCAGTGCTAGAGGGACCACTCACGCTGAAGCTTTCTTT; V gene: TRBV20-1; J gene: TRBJ1-1; clone size: many; D gene: .
CDR3 protein: CASSQGSRTGYGYTF; CDR3 DNA: TGTGCCAGCAGCCAAGGGTCCAGGACCGGCTATGGCTACACCTTC; V gene: TRBV14; J gene: TRBJ1-2; clone size: few; D gene: .
CDR3 protein: CASSRDSSGANVLTF; CDR3 DNA: TGTGCCAGCAGTAGGGACAGCTCTGGGGCCAACGTCCTGACTTTC; V gene: TRBV6-4; J gene: TRBJ2-6; clone size: many; D gene: TRBD1
CDR3 protein: CASSPGDRVETQYF; CDR3 DNA: TGTGCCAGCAGCCCAGGGGACAGGGTTGAGACCCAGTACTTC; V gene: TRBV12-3/TRBV12-4; J gene: TRBJ2-5; clone size: few; D gene: TRBD1
CDR3 protein: CASSKPGHSLYYNSPLHF; CDR3 DNA: TGTGCCAGCAGCAAACCGGGACACTCCCTCTATTATAATTCACCCCTCCACTTT; V gene: TRBV21-1; J gene: TRBJ1-6; clone size: few; D gene: .
CDR3 protein: CASSKQGDSEQYF; CDR3 DNA: TGTGCCAGCAGTAAGCAGGGGGACTCCGAGCAGTACTTC; V gene: TRBV7-9; J gene: TRBJ2-7; clone size: .; D gene: .
CDR3 protein: CASSRGHDYNEQFF; CDR3 DNA: TGTGCCAGCAGTCGCGGCCATGACTACAATGAGCAGTTCTTC; V gene: TRBV6-2/TRBV6-3; J gene: TRBJ2-1; clone size: many; D gene: .
CDR3 protein: CASSSQTGLTGELFF; CDR3 DNA: TGTGCCAGCAGCTCGCAGACAGGACTCACCGGGGAGCTGTTTTTT; V gene: TRBV7-9; J gene: TRBJ2-2; clone size: many; D gene: .
CDR3 protein: CASSQDEFVDEQFF; CDR3 DNA: TGCGCCAGCAGCCAAGATGAATTCGTGGATGAGCAGTTCTTC; V gene: TRBV4-3; J gene: TRBJ2-1; clone size: many; D gene: .
CDR3 protein: CSARDRGAGGFNQPQHF; CDR3 DNA: TGCAGTGCTAGAGATCGGGGGGCAGGGGGCTTCAATCAGCCCCAGCATTTT; V gene: TRBV20-1; J gene: TRBJ1-5; clone size: .; D gene: TRBD1
CDR3 protein: CASTMGQGAYEQYF; CDR3 DNA: TGTGCCAGCACAATGGGACAGGGGGCCTACGAGCAGTACTTC; V gene: TRBV6-5; J gene: TRBJ2-7; clone size: .; D gene: TRBD1
CDR3 protein: CASSNSSNYGYTF; CDR3 DNA: TGTGCCAGCTCAAACAGCAGCAACTATGGCTACACCTTC; V gene: TRBV18; J gene: TRBJ1-2; clone size: many; D gene: .
CDR3 protein: CASSQTPGVKTQYF; CDR3 DNA: TGTGCCAGCAGCCAAACGCCGGGGGTAAAGACCCAGTACTTC; V gene: TRBV3-1; J gene: TRBJ2-5; clone size: .; D gene: .
CDR3 protein: CSVNRELGTDTQYF; CDR3 DNA: TGCAGTGTTAACAGGGAGTTAGGAACAGATACGCAGTATTTT; V gene: TRBV20-1; J gene: TRBJ2-3; clone size: .; D gene: .
CDR3 protein: CASSLKRQGQRNEQFF; CDR3 DNA: TGTGCCAGCAGTTTAAAGAGGCAGGGCCAACGCAATGAGCAGTTCTTC; V gene: TRBV12-3/TRBV12-4; J gene: TRBJ2-1; clone size: .; D gene: .
CDR3 protein: CASSLVAAFTDTQYF; CDR3 DNA: TGTGCCAGCAGCTTAGTCGCGGCCTTCACAGATACGCAGTATTTT; V gene: TRBV7-9; J gene: TRBJ2-3; clone size: many; D gene: .
CDR3 protein: CASSYSRRGSSYNEQFF; CDR3 DNA: TGTGCCAGCAGTTACTCTAGAAGGGGTAGCTCCTACAATGAGCAGTTCTTC; V gene: TRBV6-2/TRBV6-3; J gene: TRBJ2-1; clone size: .; D gene: .